A selection of T cell receptor beta chains follows, all from one sample in a study of early T cells in non-severe SARS-CoV-2 infection. A single record per CDR3 protein comes from TCRdb applying MiXCR to the 5' RACE reads. The data show 75,000 to 100,000 distinct CDR3 sequences, with over 15% seen just once and about 1.3% held by the top ten. The specimen sequenced was whole blood. Receptors were obtained from an adult who was a healthcare worker with PCR-confirmed SARS-CoV-2 infection or an uninfected control (not recorded which). CDR3s include the opening cysteine and the closing phenylalanine or tryptophan. A D gene is named only where the DNA matches it firmly. Part of the rows lack a size; the others show once, few, many or a class for expanded clones.

d_call,j_call,v_call,clone_size,cdr3_nt,cdr3_aa
TRBD1,TRBJ2-7,TRBV6-1,.,TGTGCCAGCAGGAATAACAGGGGAGATTTCTACGAGCAGTACTTC,CASRNNRGDFYEQYF
TRBD2,TRBJ2-7,TRBV28,few,TGTGCCAGCAGCGCTAGCGGGAGATTGTCCTACGAGCAGTACTTC,CASSASGRLSYEQYF
.,TRBJ1-1,TRBV19,few,TGTGCCAGTAGCCGGACGACACTAGGCACTGAAGCTTTCTTT,CASSRTTLGTEAFF
.,TRBJ1-6,TRBV2,few,TGTGCCAGCAGATCTCACAGCTTTGGAAATTCACCCCTCCACTTT,CASRSHSFGNSPLHF
.,TRBJ2-7,TRBV27,.,TGTGCCAGCAGTAGGGGGGCGGAAGAGCAGTACTTC,CASSRGAEEQYF
.,TRBJ2-1,TRBV27,.,TGTGCCAGCAGTTTAAACAGGGATTACTCCTACAATGAGCAGTTCTTC,CASSLNRDYSYNEQFF
.,TRBJ2-5,TRBV29-1,.,TGCAGCGTTAGACGGTCCCAAGAGACCCAGTACTTC,CSVRRSQETQYF
.,TRBJ1-1,TRBV6-2/TRBV6-3,.,TGTGCCAGCAGTTACGCCCGGAAGGCTTTCTTT,CASSYARKAFF
.,TRBJ1-2,TRBV5-4,few,TGTGCCAGCAGCTCCAGGGGTGAGGGTTATGGCTACACCTTC,CASSSRGEGYGYTF
.,TRBJ1-1,TRBV28,many,TGTGCCAGCAGACCGGACTGGACGAACACTGAAGCTTTCTTT,CASRPDWTNTEAFF
.,TRBJ1-3,TRBV12-3/TRBV12-4,few,TGTGCCAGCAGTTTTAACCCGACTATCTCTGGAAACACCATATATTTT,CASSFNPTISGNTIYF
.,TRBJ1-5,TRBV12-3/TRBV12-4,few,TGTGCCAGCAGTTTAACTGCAGGGGAGCAGCCCCAGCATTTT,CASSLTAGEQPQHF
.,TRBJ1-1,TRBV5-1,few,TGCGCCAGCAAAACAGCCACTATGAACACTGAAGCTTTCTTT,CASKTATMNTEAFF
.,TRBJ2-5,TRBV29-1,.,TGCAGCGTGGTTATTGGAGAGACCCAGTACTTC,CSVVIGETQYF
TRBD1,TRBJ2-2,TRBV4-3,.,TGCGCCAGCAGCCAAGATGAGGGGACAGGGGGCCGCACCGGGGAGCTGTTTTTT,CASSQDEGTGGRTGELFF
.,TRBJ1-2,TRBV5-6,.,TGTGCCAGCAGCTTTGGTACAGGCGAGGGAATAAAGGCCTTC,CASSFGTGEGIKAF
.,TRBJ1-5,TRBV2,few,TGTGCCAGCAAGGATAGCAATCAGCCCCAGCATTTT,CASKDSNQPQHF
.,TRBJ2-7,TRBV11-2,few,TGTGCCAGCAGCCCAGAGGCGCTCTCCTACGAGCAGTACTTC,CASSPEALSYEQYF
TRBD1,TRBJ2-5,TRBV9,.,TGTGCCAGCAGCCCCGGGACAGGTTACGAGACCCAGTACTTC,CASSPGTGYETQYF
TRBD1,TRBJ1-5,TRBV6-5,.,TGTGCCAGTAAACCGGGGACAGGGGGCAATCAGCCCCAGCATTTT,CASKPGTGGNQPQHF
.,TRBJ2-7,TRBV6-2/TRBV6-3,few,TGTGCCAGCAGTTACCACCTCGGGGGTAGCTCCTTCTACGAGCAGTACTTC,CASSYHLGGSSFYEQYF
.,TRBJ1-1,TRBV5-5,.,TGTGCCAGCAGGCAAGGGGGAGCCACTGAAGCTTTCTTT,CASRQGGATEAFF
TRBD2,TRBJ2-7,TRBV4-3,many,TGCGCCAGCAGCCAAGATCATCTGGTTAGCGGGAGGGGCTACGAGCAGTACTTC,CASSQDHLVSGRGYEQYF
.,TRBJ1-1,TRBV19,few,TGTGCCAGTAGTCCCCGGACCCCCGGCGCGGCTGAAGCTTTCTTT,CASSPRTPGAAEAFF
.,TRBJ2-1,TRBV20-1,.,TGCAGTGCTAGTCGGCCCGCCGGCCGGGGTGAGCAGTTCTTC,CSASRPAGRGEQFF
.,TRBJ2-3,TRBV27,few,TGTGCCAGCAAATTTCTAGGGTCCACAGATACGCAGTATTTT,CASKFLGSTDTQYF
.,TRBJ1-5,TRBV19,many,TGTGCCAGCAGCCGCGGGAATCAGCCCCAGCATTTT,CASSRGNQPQHF
TRBD2,TRBJ2-7,TRBV28,.,TGTGCCAGCAGGCCCCGGGAGGCCCCATACGAGCAGTACTTC,CASRPREAPYEQYF
.,TRBJ2-3,TRBV2,few,TGTGCCAGCACTGGGAGTGATACGCAGTATTTT,CASTGSDTQYF
TRBD2,TRBJ2-7,TRBV30,.,TGTGCCTGGAGTGTACGTGTTAGCGGGAGGCGTCCCTCCTACGAGCAGTACTTC,CAWSVRVSGRRPSYEQYF
.,TRBJ1-1,TRBV24-1,.,TGTGCCACCAGTGAGGGTCGGATCCTCGGAACGTCGAACACTGAAGCTTTCTTT,CATSEGRILGTSNTEAFF
TRBD1,TRBJ1-5,TRBV6-2/TRBV6-3,.,TGTGCCAGCAGTCCGAGGGGGCCCCATCAGCCCCAGCATTTT,CASSPRGPHQPQHF
.,TRBJ2-1,TRBV18,many,TGTGCCAGCTCACCGAGGACAGCGTCTCACAATGAGCAGTTCTTC,CASSPRTASHNEQFF
TRBD1,TRBJ2-1,TRBV11-2,.,TGTGCCAGCAGCGTCCGGGACAGGGAGTACAATGAGCAGTTCTTC,CASSVRDREYNEQFF
TRBD2,TRBJ2-5,TRBV28,.,TGTGCCAGCAGTGGAAAAGGGACTAGCGGGGATTATCAAGAGACCCAGTACTTC,CASSGKGTSGDYQETQYF
.,TRBJ1-1,TRBV29-1,.,TGCAGCGTTGGACCCCAAGGGAGTGAAGCTTTCTTT,CSVGPQGSEAFF